Each of the 28 T cell receptor beta chains below was sequenced from the same sample in a study of blood T cell repertoires in COVID-19. TCRdb keeps only in-frame clones here, not all; method: immunoSEQ multiplex PCR. The sample has almost 200,000 clones; more than 70% are singletons. Input material: PBMCs or T cells enriched from blood (not recorded which). These receptors originate from a woman in her late teens or twenties who had recovered from COVID-19.

This rearrangement joins TRBV4-1 to TRBJ2-3, with 9 positions matching TRBD1. The germline V gene encodes CDR1 MGHRA and CDR2 YSYEKL. This CDR3 is built from 16 residues. The V gene end was trimmed by 4 bases and the J gene end by 4 bases; junction bases not matched to a gene: 9. The CDR3 spells CASSPWTGEMADTQYF. CDR3 nucleotides: TGCGCCAGCAGCCCTTGGACAGGGGAGATGGCAGATACGCAGTATTTT.

This chain joins TRBV3-1 (or the pseudogene TRBV3-2) and TRBJ1-5, with 9 bases fitting TRBD1. The CDR3 runs to 20 residues. The germline V gene has CDR1 LGHDT and CDR2 YNNKEL (reference sequence). With 1 base clipped from V and 5 bases from J, the junction kept 18 bases outside the gene matches. CDR3: CASSQVSIDDRGAFYQPQHF. In DNA, the CDR3 is TGTGCCAGCAGCCAAGTTTCAATCGATGACAGGGGGGCCTTCTATCAGCCCCAGCATTTT.

This clone was picked up a small number of times. This rearrangement joins TRBV19 to TRBJ2-5; the match to TRBD1 covers 8 bases. This CDR3 region has 13 residues. J lost 0 bases, V lost 8 bases, and 2 bases had no gene match. Germline CDR1 reads LNHDA; CDR2 reads SQIVND (reference sequence). CDR3 protein: CASGTGDQETQYF. In nucleotides, the CDR3 is TGTGCCAGTGGGACAGGCGACCAAGAGACCCAGTACTTC.

The chain joins TRBV6-5 to TRBJ2-7; 8 positions match TRBD1. CDR3 length: 15 residues. Losses at the gene ends were 7 bases for V and 7 bases for J; bases not matched to a gene: 15. Germline V CDR1 and CDR2: MNHEY, SVGAGI. The CDR3 DNA reads TGTGCCAGCACCGAGGGTGGACAGGGTTCGGGTGAGCAGTACTTC. It encodes CASTEGGQGSGEQYF.

V gene TRBV7-9 combines with J gene TRBJ1-5, with 7 bases identical to TRBD1. The J segment lost 6 bases and the V segment lost 5 bases, leaving 10 bases of the junction unmatched. Germline CDR1 SEHNR, CDR2 FQNEAQ (reference sequence). This CDR3 is built from 15 residues. Here the CDR3 DNA reads TGTGCCAGCAGCGTTTCAGGGGGTGTAGGTCAGCCCCAGCATTTT. This gives the protein CASSVSGGVGQPQHF.

V usage is TRBV5-5 and J usage is TRBJ2-7; maybe TRBD1 (5 bases). V dropped 0 bases and J dropped 1 base, with 17 bases sitting between them. The CDR3 totals 17 residues. Germline V CDR1 and CDR2: SGHKS, YYEKEE (reference sequence). CDR3 nucleotide sequence: TGTGCCAGCAGCTTGGGGCCCCCACCCGACAGTTCCTACGAGCAGTACTTC. As protein: CASSLGPPPDSSYEQYF. Full variable domain (missing parts from reference TRBV5-5 and TRBJ2-7): DAGVTQSPTHLIKTRGQQVTLRCSPISGHKSVSWYQQVLGQGPQFIFQYYEKEERGRGNFPDRFSARQFPNYSSELNVNALLLGDSALYLCASSLGPPPDSSYEQYFGPGTRLTVT.

Only a few counts were recorded for this clone. This rearrangement joins TRBV4-2 to TRBJ2-3; 7 bases are shared with TRBD1. The V segment lost 0 bases and the J segment 4 bases; nucleotides outside the gene matches: 4. Germline V CDR1 and CDR2: LGHNA, YNFKEQ. This CDR3 comprises 15 residues. CDR3 residues: CASSQDEGAADTQYF. CDR3 bases: TGTGCCAGCAGCCAAGATGAGGGGGCGGCAGATACGCAGTATTTT.

The chain joins TRBV5-1 to TRBJ2-5; 10 nucleotides match TRBD2. This CDR3 has 14 residues. The J segment lost 5 bases and the V segment lost 4 bases, leaving 5 bases of the junction unmatched. Per germline, CDR1 SGHRS and CDR2 YFSETQ. This CDR3 is CASSQGLAYETQYF. For the CDR3, the DNA is TGCGCCAGCAGCCAGGGACTAGCGTATGAGACCCAGTACTTC.

As DNA, the CDR3 is TGTGCCAGCAGCCCCGGGAAGGCCTACGAGCAGTACTTC. It codes for CASSPGKAYEQYF. The chain joins TRBV7-3 to TRBJ2-7; TRBD2 is a possible D gene (5 bases). From germline, CDR1 is SGHTA and CDR2 FQGTGA. Between the trimmed V and J ends, which lost 5 bases and 2 bases, there was a span of 10 bases. CDR3 length: 13 residues.

This clone appeared a single time. J is TRBJ2-1 and V is TRBV7-2, with TRBD2 matching 9 bases. The CDR3 spans 13 residues. The J segment lost 8 bases and the V segment lost 5 bases, leaving 4 bases of the junction unmatched. Germline assignment: CDR1 SGHTA and CDR2 FQGNSA. The CDR3 spells CASSRSGGDEQFF. CDR3 DNA sequence: TGTGCCAGCAGCCGTAGCGGGGGCGATGAGCAGTTCTTC.

The DNA of the CDR3 is TGTGCCACCAGTGACCTAGACAGGTACTATGGCTACACCTTC. Translating gives CATSDLDRYYGYTF. The chain carries TRBV24-1 and TRBJ1-2, with a possible D match to TRBD1 (6 bases). Trimming pared 4 bases from V and 3 bases from J, leaving 11 bases between. The CDR3 runs to 14 residues. Germline-derived CDR1 and CDR2 are KGHDR and SFDVKD.

The chain combines TRBV5-4 with TRBJ1-2, with 10 bases identical to TRBD1. The germline V gene encodes CDR1 SGHNT and CDR2 YYREEE (reference sequence). Trimming removed 4 bases from V and 5 bases from J; junction bases left unmatched: 8. CDR3 length equals 15 residues. The CDR3 DNA reads TGTGCCAGCAGCCCCCGGGACAGGGGAATTTATGGCTACACCTTC. As protein: CASSPRDRGIYGYTF.

The V and J genes are TRBV27 and TRBJ1-1; 9 positions agree with TRBD1. CDR3 length: 16 residues. Germline V gene sequence: CDR1 MNHEY, CDR2 SMNVEV (reference sequence). The trim removed 6 bases at V and 5 bases at J, leaving 13 bases unmatched. The CDR3 DNA reads as TGTGCCAGCAGAACCGGGACAGGGTATATACGGACTGAAGCTTTCTTT. This codes for CASRTGTGYIRTEAFF.

This clone was found many times. The CDR3 DNA follows: TGTGCCAGCAGTTCGGGGGGCACAGGGTCCAATGAGCAGTTCTTC. Protein product: CASSSGGTGSNEQFF. The V call is TRBV7-2, the J call TRBJ2-1, with D perhaps TRBD2 (7 bases). V lost 6 bases to trimming and J lost 6 bases, with 18 bases between them. This CDR3 region has 15 residues. The V gene's germline CDR1 is SGHTA and CDR2 FQGNSA.

This chain uses TRBV6-1 with TRBJ2-3; TRBD2 agrees at 10 bases. V trimming: 2 bases; J trimming: 0 bases; junction bases outside the gene matches: 2. CDR3 length: 16 amino acids. CDR1 is MNHNS, CDR2 SASEGT, per germline. DNA of the CDR3: TGTGCCAGCAGTGAACTAGCGGGGGAGAGCACAGATACGCAGTATTTT. It codes for CASSELAGESTDTQYF.

V and J are TRBV7-2 and TRBJ2-7, with 8 nucleotides matching TRBD1. Germline assignment: CDR1 SGHTA and CDR2 FQGNSA. This CDR3 has 15 amino acids. The V gene end was trimmed by 5 bases and the J gene end by 2 bases; junction bases not matched to a gene: 8. The DNA for the CDR3 is TGTGCCAGCAGCGCATCGGACAGGGTAACCTACGAGCAGTACTTC. This codes for CASSASDRVTYEQYF.

The V and J genes are TRBV5-6 and TRBJ2-3; TRBD1 matches at 7 bases. CDR1 is SGHDT and CDR2 is YYEEEE in the germline V gene. Germline trimming cut 0 bases from V and 4 bases from J; bases unmatched to any gene: 5. The CDR3 consists of 15 residues. CDR3 amino acids: CASSLERGLPDTQYF. The DNA of the CDR3 is TGTGCCAGCAGCTTGGAGAGGGGGCTTCCAGATACGCAGTATTTT.

The count of this clone is one. V gene TRBV7-2 combines with J gene TRBJ2-5; D call uncertain. Trimming shortened V by 4 bases and J by 3 bases, and 9 bases separated the two germline ends. The CDR3 runs 13 residues. Germline V CDR1 and CDR2: SGHTA, FQGNSA. The CDR3 reads CASSSKNKETQYF. The CDR3 DNA is TGTGCCAGCAGCTCCAAAAACAAAGAGACCCAGTACTTC.

J is TRBJ1-5 and V is TRBV1; the table gives TRBD1 as D, unverified against the DNA. TRBV1 represents a pseudogene. This CDR3 contains 14 residues. CDR3 bases: TGCACCAGAACAGCGACAGGGGGAATTCAGCCCCAGCATTTT. Translation: CTRTATGGIQPQHF.

This rearrangement joins TRBV7-9 to TRBJ2-3; possible D gene TRBD1, 6 bases. Germline V gene sequence: CDR1 SEHNR, CDR2 FQNEAQ (reference sequence). Between the trimmed V and J ends, which lost 5 bases and 5 bases, there was a span of 14 bases. The CDR3 length is 14 residues. The CDR3 region is CASSGTPQLDTQYF. The CDR3 coding sequence is TGTGCCAGCAGCGGGACACCCCAATTAGATACGCAGTATTTT.

The chain combines TRBV27 with TRBJ1-1; perhaps TRBD1 as D (5 bases). CDR1 and CDR2 (germline): MNHEY, SMNVEV (reference sequence). V lost 4 bases and J 4 bases, leaving 22 bases between the germline ends. This CDR3 has 17 residues. In DNA form, the CDR3 reads TGTGCCAGCAGTTGGGGACTCGGTAAGGCCCCGGTCACTGAAGCTTTCTTT. The encoded protein is CASSWGLGKAPVTEAFF.

V usage is TRBV5-1 and J usage is TRBJ1-5; D call uncertain. Germline V gene lookup returns CDR1 SGHRS and CDR2 YFSETQ. Trimming took 0 bases from V and 0 from J, leaving 4 bases between them. The CDR3 loop spans 14 amino acids. The CDR3 here is CASSLDSSNQPQHF. The CDR3 DNA reads as TGCGCCAGCAGCTTGGACAGTAGCAATCAGCCCCAGCATTTT.

This sequence joins TRBV11-2 and TRBJ2-3, with 10 bases lining up with TRBD2. The CDR3 sequence is 16 residues long. The V segment lost 2 bases and the J segment 4 bases; nucleotides outside the gene matches: 6. Per germline, CDR1 SGHAT and CDR2 FQNNGV. The CDR3: CASSLTSGGAADTQYF. As DNA, the CDR3 is TGTGCCAGCAGCTTAACCAGCGGGGGGGCTGCAGATACGCAGTATTTT.

The V call is TRBV9, the J call TRBJ1-5; D call uncertain. V dropped 4 bases and J dropped 5 bases, with 10 bases sitting between them. The CDR3 length is 13 residues. Germline assignment: CDR1 SGDLS and CDR2 YYNGEE. This chain's CDR3 is CASSREKDQPQHF. The DNA of the CDR3 is TGTGCCAGCAGCCGCGAGAAAGATCAGCCCCAGCATTTT.

The chain is built from TRBV11-2 and TRBJ1-3, with D maybe TRBD1 (6 bases). The V gene's germline CDR1 is SGHAT and CDR2 FQNNGV. The CDR3 covers 16 residues. V was pared by 5 bases and J by 0 bases, with 14 bases between. The CDR3 sequence: CASSPRQASSGNTIYF. In DNA, the CDR3 is TGTGCCAGCAGCCCTCGACAGGCGAGCTCTGGAAACACCATATATTTT.

The chain uses TRBV5-1 and TRBJ2-7, with TRBD2 identical over 7 bases. The germline V gene has CDR1 SGHRS and CDR2 YFSETQ. This CDR3 spans 14 amino acids. V lost 4 bases to trimming and J lost 0 bases; unmatched junction nucleotides: 4. DNA of the CDR3: TGCGCCAGCAGCCCCCGCGGGAGCTCCTACGAGCAGTACTTC. Protein: CASSPRGSSYEQYF.

The rearrangement uses TRBV14 and TRBJ1-6, with TRBD1 matching over 8 bases. CDR1 and CDR2 (germline): SGHDN, FVKESK. V lost 2 bases, J lost 7 bases, and 4 bases stayed unmatched. This CDR3 region has 15 residues. CDR3: CASSQHGQGNSPLHF. CDR3 sequence (DNA): TGTGCCAGCAGCCAACATGGACAGGGAAATTCACCCCTCCACTTT. The whole variable domain, filled in from reference TRBV14 and TRBJ1-6, reads EAGVTQFPSHSVIEKGQTVTLRCDPISGHDNLYWYRRVMGKEIKFLLHFVKESKQDESGMPNNRFLAERTGGTYSTLKVQPAELEDSGVYFCASSQHGQGNSPLHFGNGTRLTVT.

V usage is TRBV19 and J usage is TRBJ2-7, with a possible D match to TRBD1 (6 bases). The CDR3 has 15 residues. V lost 5 bases and J lost 2, with 16 bases in between. The germline CDR1 and CDR2 sequences are LNHDA and SQIVND (reference sequence). As DNA, the CDR3 is TGTGCCAGTAGTGGTGGGCCCGGGACACCCTACGAGCAGTACTTC. Residues: CASSGGPGTPYEQYF.